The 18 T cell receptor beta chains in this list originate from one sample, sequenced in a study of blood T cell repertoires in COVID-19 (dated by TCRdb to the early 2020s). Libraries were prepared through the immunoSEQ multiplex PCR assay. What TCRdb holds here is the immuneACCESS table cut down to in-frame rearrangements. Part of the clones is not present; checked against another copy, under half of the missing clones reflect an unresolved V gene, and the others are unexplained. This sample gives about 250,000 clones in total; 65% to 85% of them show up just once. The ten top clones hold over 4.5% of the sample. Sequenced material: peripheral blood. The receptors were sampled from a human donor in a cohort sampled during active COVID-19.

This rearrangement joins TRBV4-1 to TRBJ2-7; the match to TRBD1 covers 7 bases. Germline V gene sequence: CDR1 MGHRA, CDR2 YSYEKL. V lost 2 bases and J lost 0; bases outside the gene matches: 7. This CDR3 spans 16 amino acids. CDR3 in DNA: TGCGCCAGCAGCCAACCAACCGGGACAGTCTCCTACGAGCAGTACTTC. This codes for CASSQPTGTVSYEQYF.

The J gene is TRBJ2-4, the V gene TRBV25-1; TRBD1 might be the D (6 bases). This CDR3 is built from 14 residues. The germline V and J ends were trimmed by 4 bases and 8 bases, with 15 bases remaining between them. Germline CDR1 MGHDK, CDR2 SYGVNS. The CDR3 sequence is CASSVQGPWDIQYF. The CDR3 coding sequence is TGTGCCAGCAGTGTCCAGGGGCCTTGGGACATTCAGTACTTC. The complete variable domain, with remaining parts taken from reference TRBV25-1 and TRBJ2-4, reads EADIYQTPRYLVIGTGKKITLECSQTMGHDKMYWYQQDPGMELHLIHYSYGVNSTEKGDLSSESTVSRIRTEHFPLTLESARPSHTSQYLCASSVQGPWDIQYFGAGTRLSVL.

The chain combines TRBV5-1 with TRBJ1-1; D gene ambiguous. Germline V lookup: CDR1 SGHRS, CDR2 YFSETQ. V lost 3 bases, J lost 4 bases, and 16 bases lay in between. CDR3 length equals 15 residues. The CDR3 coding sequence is TGCGCCAGCAGCTCCCAGCCTTACAGTTCCACTGAAGCTTTCTTT. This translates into CASSSQPYSSTEAFF.

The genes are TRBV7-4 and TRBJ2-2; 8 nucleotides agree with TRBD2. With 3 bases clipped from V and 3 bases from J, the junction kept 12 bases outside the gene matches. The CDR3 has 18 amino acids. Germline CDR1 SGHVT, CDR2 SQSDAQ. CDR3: CASSFFWREEKDTGELFF. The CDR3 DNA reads TGTGCCAGCAGCTTTTTTTGGCGGGAGGAGAAAGACACCGGGGAGCTGTTTTTT.

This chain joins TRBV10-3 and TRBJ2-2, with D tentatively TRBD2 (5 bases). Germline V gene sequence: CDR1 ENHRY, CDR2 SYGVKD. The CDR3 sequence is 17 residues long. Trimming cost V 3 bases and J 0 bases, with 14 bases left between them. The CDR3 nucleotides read TGTGCCATCAGTGATGGGAGTATCAACGCGAACACCGGGGAGCTGTTTTTT. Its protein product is CAISDGSINANTGELFF.

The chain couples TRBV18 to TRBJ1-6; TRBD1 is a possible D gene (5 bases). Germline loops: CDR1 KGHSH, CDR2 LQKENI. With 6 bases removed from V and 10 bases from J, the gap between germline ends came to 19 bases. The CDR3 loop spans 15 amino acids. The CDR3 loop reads CASSPIGRAGSPLHF. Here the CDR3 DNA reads TGTGCCAGCTCCCCAATCGGCAGGGCAGGATCACCCCTCCACTTT.

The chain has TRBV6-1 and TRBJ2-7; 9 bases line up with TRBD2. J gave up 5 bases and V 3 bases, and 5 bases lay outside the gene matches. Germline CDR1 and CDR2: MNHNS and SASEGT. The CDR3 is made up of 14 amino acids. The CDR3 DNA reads TGTGCCAGCAGTGAGGCGGGAGGGCCCCACGAGCAGTACTTC. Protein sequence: CASSEAGGPHEQYF.

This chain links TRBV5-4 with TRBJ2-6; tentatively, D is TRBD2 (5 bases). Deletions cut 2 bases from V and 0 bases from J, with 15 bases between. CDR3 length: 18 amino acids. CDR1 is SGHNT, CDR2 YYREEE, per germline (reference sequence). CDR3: CASSLGGWGSSGANVLTF. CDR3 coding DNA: TGTGCCAGCAGCTTAGGAGGCTGGGGTTCCTCTGGGGCCAACGTCCTGACTTTC.

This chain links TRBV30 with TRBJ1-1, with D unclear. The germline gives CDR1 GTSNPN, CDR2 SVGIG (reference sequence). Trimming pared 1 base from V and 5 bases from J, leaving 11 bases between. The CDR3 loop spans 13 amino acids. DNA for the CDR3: TGTGCCTGGAGTGCTCTGGGAGGGACTGAAGCTTTCTTT. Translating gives CAWSALGGTEAFF. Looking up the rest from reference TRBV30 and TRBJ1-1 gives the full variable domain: SQTIHQWPATLVQPVGSPLSLECTVEGTSNPNLYWYRQAAGRGLQLLFYSVGIGQISSEVPQNLSASRPQDRQFILSSKKLLLSDSGFYLCAWSALGGTEAFFGQGTRLTVV.

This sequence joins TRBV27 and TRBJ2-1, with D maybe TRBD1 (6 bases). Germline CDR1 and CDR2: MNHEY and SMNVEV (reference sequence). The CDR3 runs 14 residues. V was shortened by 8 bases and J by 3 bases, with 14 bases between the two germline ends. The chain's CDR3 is CASGTGMVYNEQFF. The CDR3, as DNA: TGTGCCAGCGGCACAGGGATGGTCTACAATGAGCAGTTCTTC.

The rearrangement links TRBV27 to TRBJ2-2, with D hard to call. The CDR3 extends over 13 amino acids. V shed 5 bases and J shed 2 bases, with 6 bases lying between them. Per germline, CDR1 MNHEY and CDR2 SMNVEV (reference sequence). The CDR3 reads CASSPTNTGELFF. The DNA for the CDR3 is TGTGCCAGCAGTCCCACAAACACCGGGGAGCTGTTTTTT.

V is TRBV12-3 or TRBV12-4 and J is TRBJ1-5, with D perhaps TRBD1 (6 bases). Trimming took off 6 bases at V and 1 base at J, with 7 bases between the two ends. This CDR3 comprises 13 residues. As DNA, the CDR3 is TGTGCCAGCAGAACAGGGAGCAATCAGCCCCAGCATTTT. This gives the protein CASRTGSNQPQHF.

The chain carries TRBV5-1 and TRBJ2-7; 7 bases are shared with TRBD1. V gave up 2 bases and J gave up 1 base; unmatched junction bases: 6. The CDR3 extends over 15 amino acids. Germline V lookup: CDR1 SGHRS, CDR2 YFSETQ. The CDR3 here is CASSFMGQSSYEQYF. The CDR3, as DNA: TGCGCCAGCAGCTTTATGGGACAGAGTTCCTACGAGCAGTACTTC.

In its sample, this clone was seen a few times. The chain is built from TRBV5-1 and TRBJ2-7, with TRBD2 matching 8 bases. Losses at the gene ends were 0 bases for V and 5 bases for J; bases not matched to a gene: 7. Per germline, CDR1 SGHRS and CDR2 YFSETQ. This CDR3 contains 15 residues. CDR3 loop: CASSLGAGAFNEQYF. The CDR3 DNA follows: TGCGCCAGCAGCTTGGGAGCGGGAGCTTTTAACGAGCAGTACTTC.

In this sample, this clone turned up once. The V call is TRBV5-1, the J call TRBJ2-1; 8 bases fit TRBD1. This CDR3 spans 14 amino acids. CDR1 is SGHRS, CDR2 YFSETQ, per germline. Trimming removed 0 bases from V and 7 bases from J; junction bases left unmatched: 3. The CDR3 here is CASSLGTGRNEQFF. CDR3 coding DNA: TGCGCCAGCAGCTTGGGGACAGGGAGGAATGAGCAGTTCTTC.

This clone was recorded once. CDR3 amino acids: CASSYFRTAGNTIYF. CDR3 nucleotide sequence: TGTGCCAGCAGTTACTTTAGGACTGCAGGAAACACCATATATTTT. The genes are TRBV6-5 and TRBJ1-3; D gene uncertain. CDR3 length: 15 residues. Trimming took 1 base from V and 4 from J, leaving 11 bases between them. CDR1 and CDR2 (germline): MNHEY, SVGAGI.

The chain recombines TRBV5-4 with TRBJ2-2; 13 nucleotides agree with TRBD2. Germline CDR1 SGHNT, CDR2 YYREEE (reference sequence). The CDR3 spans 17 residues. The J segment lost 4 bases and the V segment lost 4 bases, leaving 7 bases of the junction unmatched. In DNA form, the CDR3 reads TGTGCCAGCAGCGGGGGACTAGCGGGGAGGAGCACCGGGGAGCTGTTTTTT. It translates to CASSGGLAGRSTGELFF.

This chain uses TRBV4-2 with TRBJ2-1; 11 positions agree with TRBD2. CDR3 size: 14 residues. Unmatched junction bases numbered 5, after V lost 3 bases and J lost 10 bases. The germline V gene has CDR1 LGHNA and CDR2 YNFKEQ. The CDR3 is CASSHGTSGREQFF. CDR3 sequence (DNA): TGTGCCAGCAGCCACGGGACTAGCGGAAGAGAGCAGTTCTTC.